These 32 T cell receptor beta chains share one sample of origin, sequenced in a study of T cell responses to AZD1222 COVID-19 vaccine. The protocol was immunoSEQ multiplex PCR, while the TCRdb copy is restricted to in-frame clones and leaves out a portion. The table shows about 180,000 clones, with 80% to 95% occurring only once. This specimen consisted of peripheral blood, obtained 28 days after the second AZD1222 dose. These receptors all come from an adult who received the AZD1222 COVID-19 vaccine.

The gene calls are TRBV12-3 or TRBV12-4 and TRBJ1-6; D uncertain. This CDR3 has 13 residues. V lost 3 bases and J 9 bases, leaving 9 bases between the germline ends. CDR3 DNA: TGTGCCAGCAGTTTCGGCACGGGTTCACCCCTCCACTTT. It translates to CASSFGTGSPLHF.

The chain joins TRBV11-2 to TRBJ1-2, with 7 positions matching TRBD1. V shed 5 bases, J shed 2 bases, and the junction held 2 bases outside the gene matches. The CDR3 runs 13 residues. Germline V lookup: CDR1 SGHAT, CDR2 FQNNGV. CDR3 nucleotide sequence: TGTGCCAGCAGCCAGGGACAGAACTATGGCTACACCTTC. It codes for CASSQGQNYGYTF.

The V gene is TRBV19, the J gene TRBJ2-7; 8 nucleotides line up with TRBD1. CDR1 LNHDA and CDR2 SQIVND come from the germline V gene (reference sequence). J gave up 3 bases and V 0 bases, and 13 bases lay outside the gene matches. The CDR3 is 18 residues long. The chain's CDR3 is CASSIDLVRGGQGYEQYF. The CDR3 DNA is TGTGCCAGTAGTATAGATCTTGTTCGAGGAGGACAGGGCTACGAGCAGTACTTC.

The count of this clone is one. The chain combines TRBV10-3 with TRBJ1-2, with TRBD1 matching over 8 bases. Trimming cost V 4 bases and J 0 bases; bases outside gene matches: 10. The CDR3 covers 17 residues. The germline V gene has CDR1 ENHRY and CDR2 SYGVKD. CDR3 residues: CAISAWDRYTSNYGYTF. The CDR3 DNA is TGTGCCATCAGTGCCTGGGACAGGTATACCTCTAACTATGGCTACACCTTC.

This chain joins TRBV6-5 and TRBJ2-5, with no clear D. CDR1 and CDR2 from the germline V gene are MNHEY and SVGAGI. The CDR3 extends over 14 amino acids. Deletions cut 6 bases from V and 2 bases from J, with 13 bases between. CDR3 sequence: CASSLGPPQETQYF. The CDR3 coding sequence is TGTGCCAGCAGCCTAGGACCCCCTCAAGAGACCCAGTACTTC.

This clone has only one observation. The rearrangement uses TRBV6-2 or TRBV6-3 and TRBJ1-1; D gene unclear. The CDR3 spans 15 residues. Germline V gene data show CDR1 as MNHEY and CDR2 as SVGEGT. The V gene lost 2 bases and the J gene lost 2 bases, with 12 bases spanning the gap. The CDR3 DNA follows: TGTGCCAGCAGTTACGGTAACCAGATAAACACTGAAGCTTTCTTT. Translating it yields CASSYGNQINTEAFF.

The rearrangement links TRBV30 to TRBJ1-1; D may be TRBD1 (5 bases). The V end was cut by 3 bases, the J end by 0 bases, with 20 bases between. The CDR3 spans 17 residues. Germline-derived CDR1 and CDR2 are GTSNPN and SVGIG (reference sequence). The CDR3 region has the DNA TGTGCCTGGAGAGCCTCCCTGGGGGTTATCATGAACACTGAAGCTTTCTTT. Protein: CAWRASLGVIMNTEAFF.

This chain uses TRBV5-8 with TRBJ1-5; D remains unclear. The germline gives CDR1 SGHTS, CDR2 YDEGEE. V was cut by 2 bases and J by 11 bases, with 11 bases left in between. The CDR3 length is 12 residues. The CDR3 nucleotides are TGTGCCAGCAGCTTTCCCCGCCGGGCCCAGCATTTT. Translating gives CASSFPRRAQHF.

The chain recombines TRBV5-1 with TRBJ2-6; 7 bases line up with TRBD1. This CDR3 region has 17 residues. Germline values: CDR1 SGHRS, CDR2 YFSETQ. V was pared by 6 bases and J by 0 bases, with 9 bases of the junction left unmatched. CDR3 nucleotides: TGCGCCAGCACCCCAGGACAGGCGTCCTCTGGGGCCAACGTCCTGACTTTC. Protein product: CASTPGQASSGANVLTF.

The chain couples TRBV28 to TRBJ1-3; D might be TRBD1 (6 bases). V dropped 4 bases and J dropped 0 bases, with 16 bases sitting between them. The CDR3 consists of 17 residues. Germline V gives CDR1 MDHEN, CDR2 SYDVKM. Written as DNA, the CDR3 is TGTGCCAGCAGTTCAGCCGGGACACCAGTCTCTGGAAACACCATATATTTT. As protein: CASSSAGTPVSGNTIYF.

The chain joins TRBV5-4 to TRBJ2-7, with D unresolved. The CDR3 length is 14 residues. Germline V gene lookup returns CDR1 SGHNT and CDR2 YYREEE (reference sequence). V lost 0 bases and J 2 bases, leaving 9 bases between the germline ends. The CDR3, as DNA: TGTGCCAGCAGCTTGGAAACGGGTCCCTACGAGCAGTACTTC. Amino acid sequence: CASSLETGPYEQYF.

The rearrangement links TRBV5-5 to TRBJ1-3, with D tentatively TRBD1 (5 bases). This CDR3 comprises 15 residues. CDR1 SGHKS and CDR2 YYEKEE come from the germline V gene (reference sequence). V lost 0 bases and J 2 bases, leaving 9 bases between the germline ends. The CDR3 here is CASSLGLGPGNTIYF. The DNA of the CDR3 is TGTGCCAGCAGCTTGGGTCTGGGGCCTGGAAACACCATATATTTT.

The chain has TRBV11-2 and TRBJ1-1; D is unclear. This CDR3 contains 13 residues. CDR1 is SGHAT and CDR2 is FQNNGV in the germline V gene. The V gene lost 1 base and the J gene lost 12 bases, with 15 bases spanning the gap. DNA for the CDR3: TGTGCCAGCAGCTTAGCTGCGCCAACCCGTACTTTCTTT. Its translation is CASSLAAPTRTFF.

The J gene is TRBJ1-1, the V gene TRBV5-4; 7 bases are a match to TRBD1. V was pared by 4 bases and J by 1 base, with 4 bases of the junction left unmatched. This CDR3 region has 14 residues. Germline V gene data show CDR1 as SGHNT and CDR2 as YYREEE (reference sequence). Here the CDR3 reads CASSLGQKNTEAFF. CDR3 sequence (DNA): TGTGCCAGCAGCCTGGGACAGAAGAACACTGAAGCTTTCTTT.

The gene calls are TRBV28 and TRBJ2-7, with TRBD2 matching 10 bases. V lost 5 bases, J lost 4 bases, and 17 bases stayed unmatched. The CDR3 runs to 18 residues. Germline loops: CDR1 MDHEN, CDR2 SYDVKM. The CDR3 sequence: CASSLTPILAGDSYEQYF. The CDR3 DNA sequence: TGTGCCAGCAGTCTCACCCCGATTCTAGCGGGAGATAGTTACGAGCAGTACTTC.

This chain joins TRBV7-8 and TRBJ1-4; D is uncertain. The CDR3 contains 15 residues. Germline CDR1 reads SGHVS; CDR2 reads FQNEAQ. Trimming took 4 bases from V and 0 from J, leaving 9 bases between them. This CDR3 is CASSSRYATNEKLFF. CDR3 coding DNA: TGTGCCAGCAGCTCGCGGTACGCAACTAATGAAAAACTGTTTTTT.

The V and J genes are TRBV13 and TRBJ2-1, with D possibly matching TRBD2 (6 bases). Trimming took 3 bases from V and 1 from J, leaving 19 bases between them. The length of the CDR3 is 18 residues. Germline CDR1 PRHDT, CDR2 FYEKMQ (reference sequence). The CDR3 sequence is CASSLKRVALYSYNEQFF. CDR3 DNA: TGTGCCAGCAGCTTGAAGCGGGTAGCTTTATATTCCTACAATGAGCAGTTCTTC.

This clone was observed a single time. The CDR3 bases are TGTGCCTGGAGTTGGAAGCAGGGGGCTATCAATGAGCAGTTCTTC. It yields the protein CAWSWKQGAINEQFF. This rearrangement joins TRBV30 to TRBJ2-1; TRBD1 aligns across 8 bases. After removal of 2 bases from V and 6 bases from J, the junction contained 9 bases not matched to a gene. This CDR3 spans 15 amino acids. CDR1 GTSNPN and CDR2 SVGIG come from the germline V gene (reference sequence).

The CDR3: CASSDSLMDFRSTDTQYF. The DNA of the CDR3 is TGTGCCAGCAGTGACTCCCTTATGGATTTCCGTTCCACAGATACGCAGTATTTT. This chain links TRBV6-4 with TRBJ2-3; no firm D call. The germline V gene has CDR1 MRHNA and CDR2 SNTAGT. The CDR3 has 18 residues. V lost 0 bases and J lost 2, with 18 bases in between.

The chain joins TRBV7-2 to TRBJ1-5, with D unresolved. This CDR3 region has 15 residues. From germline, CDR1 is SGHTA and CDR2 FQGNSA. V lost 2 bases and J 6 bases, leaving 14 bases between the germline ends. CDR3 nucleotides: TGTGCCAGCAGCTTATCTGGCGAGGGCCTTCAGCCCCAGCATTTT. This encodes CASSLSGEGLQPQHF.

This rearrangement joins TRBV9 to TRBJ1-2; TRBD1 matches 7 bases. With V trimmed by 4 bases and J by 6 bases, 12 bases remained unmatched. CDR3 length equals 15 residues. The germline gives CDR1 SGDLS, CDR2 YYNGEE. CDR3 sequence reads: CASSLHQGTENGYTF. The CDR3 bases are TGTGCCAGCAGCCTCCATCAGGGGACAGAGAATGGCTACACCTTC.

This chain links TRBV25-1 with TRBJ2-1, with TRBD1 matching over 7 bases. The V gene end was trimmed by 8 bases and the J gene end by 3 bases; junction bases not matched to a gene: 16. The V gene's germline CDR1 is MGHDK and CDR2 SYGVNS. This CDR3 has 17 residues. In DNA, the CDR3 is TGTGCCAGCCCGATCTTTAAACAGGGGAAGGGCTACAATGAGCAGTTCTTC. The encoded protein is CASPIFKQGKGYNEQFF.

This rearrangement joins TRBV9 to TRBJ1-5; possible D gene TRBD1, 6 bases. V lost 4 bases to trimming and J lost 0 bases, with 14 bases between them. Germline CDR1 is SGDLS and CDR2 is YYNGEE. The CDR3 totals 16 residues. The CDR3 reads CASSRVGACSNQPQHF. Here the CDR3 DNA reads TGTGCCAGCAGCCGTGTGGGGGCTTGTAGCAATCAGCCCCAGCATTTT.

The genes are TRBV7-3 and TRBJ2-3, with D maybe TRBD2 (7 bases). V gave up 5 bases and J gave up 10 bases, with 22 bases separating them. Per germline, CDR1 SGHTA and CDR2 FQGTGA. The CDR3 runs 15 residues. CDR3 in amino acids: CASSPAALQGGSQYF. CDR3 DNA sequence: TGTGCCAGCAGCCCGGCGGCCTTACAGGGAGGGTCGCAGTATTTT.

CDR3 DNA sequence: TGTGCCAGCAGCCAAGACGGGACTAAGTCAGATACGCAGTATTTT. Translated: CASSQDGTKSDTQYF. The chain is built from TRBV4-2 and TRBJ2-3; TRBD2 aligns across 7 bases. Germline lookup yields CDR1 LGHNA and CDR2 YNFKEQ. This CDR3 is 15 amino acids long. V was pared by 0 bases and J by 4 bases, with 4 bases of the junction left unmatched.

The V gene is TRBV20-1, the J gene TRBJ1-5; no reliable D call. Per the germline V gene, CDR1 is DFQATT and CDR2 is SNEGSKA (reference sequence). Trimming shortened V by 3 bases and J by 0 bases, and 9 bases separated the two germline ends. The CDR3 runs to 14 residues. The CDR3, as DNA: TGCAGTGCTAGTCAGAGGGATAGCAATCAGCCCCAGCATTTT. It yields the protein CSASQRDSNQPQHF.

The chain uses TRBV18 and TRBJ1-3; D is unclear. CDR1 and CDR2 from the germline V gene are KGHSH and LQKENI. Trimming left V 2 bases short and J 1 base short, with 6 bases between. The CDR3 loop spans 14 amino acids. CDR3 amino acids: CASSPSRSGNTIYF. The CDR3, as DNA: TGTGCCAGCTCACCATCCCGATCTGGAAACACCATATATTTT.

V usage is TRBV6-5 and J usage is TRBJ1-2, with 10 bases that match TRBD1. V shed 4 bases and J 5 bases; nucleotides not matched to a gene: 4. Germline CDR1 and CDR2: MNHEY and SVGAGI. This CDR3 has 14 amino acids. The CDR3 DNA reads TGTGCCAGCAGTTCGTCGGACAGGGGGTATGGCTACACCTTC. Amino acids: CASSSSDRGYGYTF.

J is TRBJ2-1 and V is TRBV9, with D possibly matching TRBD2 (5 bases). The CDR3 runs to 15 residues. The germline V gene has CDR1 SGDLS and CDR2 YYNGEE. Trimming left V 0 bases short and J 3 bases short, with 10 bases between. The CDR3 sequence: CASSVAGYFYNEQFF. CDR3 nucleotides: TGTGCCAGCAGCGTAGCGGGATACTTCTACAATGAGCAGTTCTTC.

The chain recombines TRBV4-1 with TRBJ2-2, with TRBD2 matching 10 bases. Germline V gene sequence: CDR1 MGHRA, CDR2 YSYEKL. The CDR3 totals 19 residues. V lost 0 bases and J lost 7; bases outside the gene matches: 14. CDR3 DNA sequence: TGCGCCAGCAGCCAAGATCCCCTAGCGGGAGCGGGAGTCGGCGGGGAGCTGTTTTTT. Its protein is CASSQDPLAGAGVGGELFF.

CDR3 coding DNA: TGTGCCAGCAGTAGGGACAGCTATAATGAAAAACTGTTTTTT. Translation: CASSRDSYNEKLFF. The genes are TRBV25-1 and TRBJ1-4, with TRBD1 matching 7 bases. This CDR3 is built from 14 residues. The trim removed 5 bases at V and 4 bases at J, leaving 4 bases unmatched. Germline V CDR1 and CDR2: MGHDK, SYGVNS.

CDR3 sequence: CASSPPGLAVTGELFF. The CDR3 coding sequence is TGTGCCAGCAGCCCACCGGGACTAGCGGTCACCGGGGAGCTGTTTTTT. This rearrangement joins TRBV5-4 to TRBJ2-2; 11 positions match TRBD2. Germline-derived CDR1 and CDR2 are SGHNT and YYREEE (reference sequence). The CDR3 contains 16 residues. Losses at the gene ends were 4 bases for V and 4 bases for J; bases not matched to a gene: 6.